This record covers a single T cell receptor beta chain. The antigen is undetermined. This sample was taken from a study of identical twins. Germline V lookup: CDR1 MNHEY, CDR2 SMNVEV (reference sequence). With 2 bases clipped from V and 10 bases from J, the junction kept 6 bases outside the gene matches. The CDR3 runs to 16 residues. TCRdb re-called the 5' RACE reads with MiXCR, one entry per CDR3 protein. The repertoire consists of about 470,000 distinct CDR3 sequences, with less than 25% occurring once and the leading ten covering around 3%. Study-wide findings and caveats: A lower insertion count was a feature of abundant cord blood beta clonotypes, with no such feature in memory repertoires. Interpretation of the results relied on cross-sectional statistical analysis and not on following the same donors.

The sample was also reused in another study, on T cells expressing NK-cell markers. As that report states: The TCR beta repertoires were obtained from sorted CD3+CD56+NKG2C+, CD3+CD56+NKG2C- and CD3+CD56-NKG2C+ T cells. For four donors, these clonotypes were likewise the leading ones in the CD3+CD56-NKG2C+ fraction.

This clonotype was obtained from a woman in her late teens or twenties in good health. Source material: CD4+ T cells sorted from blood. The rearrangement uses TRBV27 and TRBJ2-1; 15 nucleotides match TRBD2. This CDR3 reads CASSLRGLAGGSEQFF. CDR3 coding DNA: TGTGCCAGCAGTTTAAGGGGACTAGCGGGGGGATCGGAGCAGTTCTTC.